Below are 21 T cell receptor beta chains sequenced from a single sample in a study of CD8 T cells in Susac syndrome. RNA totalling roughly 0.5 to 1 ug underwent reverse transcription with random hexamers. TCRdb ran MiXCR on the immunoSEQ multiplex PCR reads and lists one entry per CDR3 protein. The table shows more than 70,000 distinct CDR3 sequences, with 91% occurring only once. Sequencing input: CD8+ T cells from PBMCs. These receptors came from a human donor with multiple sclerosis.

The chain combines TRBV25-1 with TRBJ2-3, with a possible D match to TRBD2 (7 bases). CDR3 size: 19 residues. Looked up from germline, CDR1 is MGHDK and CDR2 is SYGVNS. V lost 1 base and J 2 bases, leaving 22 bases between the germline ends. The CDR3: CASSESKGLGGGTTDTQYF. DNA of the CDR3: TGTGCCAGCAGTGAATCGAAGGGATTGGGAGGGGGGACCACAGATACGCAGTATTTT. The variable domain in full, completed from reference TRBV25-1 and TRBJ2-3, reads EADIYQTPRYLVIGTGKKITLECSQTMGHDKMYWYQQDPGMELHLIHYSYGVNSTEKGDLSSESTVSRIRTEHFPLTLESARPSHTSQYLCASSESKGLGGGTTDTQYFGPGTRLTVL.

This chain joins TRBV28 and TRBJ1-3, with TRBD1 as a possible D gene (5 bases). Per germline, CDR1 MDHEN and CDR2 SYDVKM. The CDR3 loop spans 14 amino acids. The V end lost 7 bases, the J end lost 4 bases, and 14 bases lay between the germline ends. The CDR3 loop reads CASTLPTEGNTIYF. DNA of the CDR3: TGTGCCAGCACCCTTCCGACAGAAGGAAACACCATATATTTT.

The rearrangement joins TRBV2 to TRBJ1-1; D call uncertain. Trimming shortened V by 6 bases and J by 6 bases, and 8 bases separated the two germline ends. Germline V gene lookup returns CDR1 SNHLY and CDR2 FYNNEI. The length of the CDR3 is 11 residues. CDR3 bases: TGTGCCAGCAGGACCACCGCTGAAGCTTTCTTT. Residues: CASRTTAEAFF.

The chain carries TRBV6-5 and TRBJ1-2, with TRBD1 as a possible D gene (6 bases). V lost 8 bases and J lost 3, with 19 bases in between. Germline V CDR1 and CDR2: MNHEY, SVGAGI. CDR3 size: 15 residues. The CDR3 loop reads CASVGRGLLHYGYTF. DNA of the CDR3: TGTGCCAGCGTAGGCAGGGGCCTTCTTCACTATGGCTACACCTTC.

The chain combines TRBV9 with TRBJ2-1; 10 nucleotides line up with TRBD2. The germline V gene has CDR1 SGDLS and CDR2 YYNGEE. The ends lost 0 bases at V and 3 bases at J; junction bases unmatched: 6. The CDR3 loop spans 17 amino acids. Here the CDR3 DNA reads TGTGCCAGCAGCGTAGCTTGGAAGCGGGGGGGCTACAATGAGCAGTTCTTC. Amino acids: CASSVAWKRGGYNEQFF.

The V and J genes are TRBV12-3 or TRBV12-4 and TRBJ2-2; D not resolved. Trimming removed 6 bases from V and 7 bases from J, with 6 bases in between. The CDR3 runs 11 residues. This CDR3 is CASSPHGELFF. DNA for the CDR3: TGTGCCAGCAGCCCTCACGGGGAGCTGTTTTTT.

V and J are TRBV19 and TRBJ1-1, with D possibly being TRBD1 (6 bases). Germline CDR1 LNHDA, CDR2 SQIVND (reference sequence). V was cut by 3 bases and J by 5 bases, with 10 bases left in between. CDR3 size: 13 residues. The CDR3 DNA is TGTGCCAGTAGTATGGGACATTGGACTGAAGCTTTCTTT. Protein product: CASSMGHWTEAFF.

Remarks on this clonotype: The junction does not match germline at one end; this may be a read error. V usage is TRBV7-7 and J usage is TRBJ1-4, with D unresolved. Germline CDR1 SSHAT, CDR2 FNYEAQ (reference sequence). The length of the CDR3 is 14 residues. DNA for the CDR3: TGTGCTAGCAGTCCTACCCCGTTCGAGGAAAAACTGTTTTTT. Translating it yields CASSPTPFEEKLFF.

J is TRBJ2-2 and V is TRBV3-1; D tentatively reads TRBD1 or TRBD2 (5 bases each). The V end was cut by 1 base, the J end by 2 bases, with 17 bases between. Per the germline V gene, CDR1 is LGHDT and CDR2 is YNNKEL (reference sequence). The CDR3 totals 18 residues. The CDR3 region has the DNA TGTGCCAGCAGCCAAGGGGGCGGAGCGGCCCTTAACACCGGGGAGCTGTTTTTT. Residues: CASSQGGGAALNTGELFF.

The chain is built from TRBV27 and TRBJ2-1; tentative D call: TRBD2 (6 bases). This CDR3 region has 16 residues. Germline loops: CDR1 MNHEY, CDR2 SMNVEV (reference sequence). The ends were cut back, 6 bases at V and 0 bases at J, with 15 bases in the middle. DNA for the CDR3: TGTGCCAGCAGCCTGGGACTTCTTCCCTCCTACAATGAGCAGTTCTTC. Translation: CASSLGLLPSYNEQFF.

The chain uses TRBV12-3 or TRBV12-4 and TRBJ2-5; 10 nucleotides align to TRBD2. The CDR3 extends over 17 amino acids. Trimming took 7 bases from V and 5 from J; bases not matched to a gene: 16. This CDR3 reads CASTLGGGLAASETQYF. The CDR3 region has the DNA TGTGCCAGCACCTTGGGTGGAGGACTAGCGGCGTCGGAGACCCAGTACTTC.

The V gene is TRBV4-1, the J gene TRBJ2-7; 12 nucleotides align to TRBD1. The CDR3 contains 16 residues. After removal of 6 bases from V and 5 bases from J, the junction contained 11 bases not matched to a gene. Germline CDR1 reads MGHRA; CDR2 reads YSYEKL. The CDR3 here is CASRSGLGQGANEQYF. Written as DNA, the CDR3 is TGCGCCAGCAGGAGCGGATTGGGACAGGGGGCTAACGAGCAGTACTTC.

The V and J genes are TRBV9 and TRBJ2-4, with a weak D call TRBD1 (6 bases). V shed 0 bases and J shed 5 bases, with 9 bases lying between them. This CDR3 region has 14 residues. The V gene's germline CDR1 is SGDLS and CDR2 YYNGEE. CDR3 amino acids: CASSVGTGQNIQYF. In DNA form, the CDR3 reads TGTGCCAGCAGCGTAGGAACAGGGCAAAACATTCAGTACTTC.

V is TRBV27 and J is TRBJ1-1, with TRBD1 as a possible D gene (5 bases). V was clipped by 3 bases and J by 12 bases, with 17 bases between them. The germline CDR1 and CDR2 sequences are MNHEY and SMNVEV (reference sequence). This CDR3 region has 13 residues. As DNA, the CDR3 is TGTGCCAGCAGTTTGGGACCTACGGACGGGACTTTCTTT. Protein product: CASSLGPTDGTFF.

V is TRBV19 and J is TRBJ2-1; D is ambiguous. CDR1 and CDR2 (germline): LNHDA, SQIVND (reference sequence). The CDR3 loop spans 13 amino acids. Trimming cost V 5 bases and J 4 bases, with 9 bases left between them. The CDR3 region has the DNA TGTGCCAGTAGTGCGGACCTTTACAATGAGCAGTTCTTC. Translated: CASSADLYNEQFF.

The genes are TRBV30 and TRBJ2-2; 10 bases fit TRBD2. Trimming took 3 bases from V and 5 from J; bases not matched to a gene: 12. Germline values: CDR1 GTSNPN, CDR2 SVGIG (reference sequence). The CDR3 is 17 amino acids. The CDR3 spells CAWSRGLAGAVTGELFF. DNA for the CDR3: TGTGCCTGGAGCCGAGGGCTAGCGGGAGCGGTTACCGGGGAGCTGTTTTTT.

The CDR3 DNA is TGTGCCAGCAGCTTTAGCCCGAAAAACATTCAGTACTTC. This codes for CASSFSPKNIQYF. This chain joins TRBV27 and TRBJ2-4; no definite D call. V shed 6 bases and J shed 4 bases, with 10 bases lying between them. Germline V lookup: CDR1 MNHEY, CDR2 SMNVEV (reference sequence). CDR3 length: 13 residues.

The rearrangement links TRBV27 to TRBJ2-1, with D perhaps being TRBD1 or TRBD2 (5 bases each). Looked up from germline, CDR1 is MNHEY and CDR2 is SMNVEV (reference sequence). The CDR3 is 13 residues long. V was shortened by 3 bases and J by 7 bases, with 10 bases between the two germline ends. The CDR3 DNA reads TGTGCCAGCAGTTTTGGGGACGCAAATGAGCAGTTCTTC. Amino acids: CASSFGDANEQFF.

The rearrangement links TRBV4-1 to TRBJ1-1; tentative D call: TRBD1 (5 bases). The length of the CDR3 is 15 residues. CDR1 is MGHRA and CDR2 is YSYEKL in the germline V gene. V shed 0 bases and J shed 5 bases, with 13 bases lying between them. CDR3 DNA: TGCGCCAGCAGCCAAGATAGGGGCTGGGGGACTGAAGCTTTCTTT. Protein product: CASSQDRGWGTEAFF.

The genes are TRBV2 and TRBJ2-6; D could derive from TRBD1 or TRBD2 (5 bases each). Trimming took off 4 bases at V and 1 base at J, with 14 bases between the two ends. Germline V gives CDR1 SNHLY, CDR2 FYNNEI. This CDR3 comprises 17 residues. The CDR3 sequence: CASSAPQGESGANVLTF. The CDR3, as DNA: TGTGCCAGCAGTGCGCCTCAGGGAGAATCTGGGGCCAACGTCCTGACTTTC. The full variable domain, completed using reference TRBV2 and TRBJ2-6, is EPEVTQTPSHQVTQMGQEVILRCVPISNHLYFYWYRQILGQKVEFLVSFYNNEISEKSEIFDDQFSVERPDGSNFTLKIRSTKLEDSAMYFCASSAPQGESGANVLTFGAGSRLTVL.

The chain uses TRBV9 and TRBJ2-1; D unresolved. CDR3 size: 11 residues. The germline gives CDR1 SGDLS, CDR2 YYNGEE. The V end was cut by 7 bases, the J end by 1 base, with 3 bases between. The CDR3 DNA sequence: TGTGCCAGCCAATCCTACAATGAGCAGTTCTTC. The encoded protein is CASQSYNEQFF. The full variable domain, with the rest looked up from reference TRBV9 and TRBJ2-1, is DSGVTQTPKHLITATGQRVTLRCSPRSGDLSVYWYQQSLDQGLQFLIQYYNGEERAKGNILERFSAQQFPDLHSELNLSSLELGDSALYFCASQSYNEQFFGPGTRLTVL.